Each of the 17 T cell receptor beta chains below was sequenced from the same sample in a study of immune heterogeneity within non-small cell lung tumors. The TCR beta CDR3 region underwent multiplex PCR amplification with 32 V and 13 J primers. TCRdb independently ran MiXCR on the multiplex PCR reads; one entry per CDR3 protein. The sample contains over 9,000 distinct CDR3 sequences, roughly 26% of which appear only once. At 450 to 650 ng per sample, bulk tumor genomic DNA provided the template. Several spatially distant biopsies were obtained per primary tumor intraoperatively. Patients went through curative surgery, and their non-small cell lung cancer was untreated and newly diagnosed. Sequenced sample: lung tumor tissue. These receptors all stem from a man between 50 and 59 years old with non-small cell lung cancer.

This clonotype was observed a few times. The gene calls are TRBV25-1 and TRBJ1-1; the D gene is possibly TRBD1 (5 bases). CDR1 and CDR2 (germline): MGHDK, SYGVNS. Deletions cut 5 bases from V and 4 bases from J, with 11 bases between. CDR3 length equals 13 residues. The CDR3 loop reads CASSWGGGTEAFF. The CDR3 DNA is TGTGCCAGCAGTTGGGGGGGGGGCACTGAAGCTTTCTTT.

This clonotype qualifies as medium-sized. The chain couples TRBV28 to TRBJ1-4; the match to TRBD1 covers 7 bases. The V and J ends lost 8 bases and 5 bases, in that order; junction bases with no gene match: 14. Germline V lookup: CDR1 MDHEN, CDR2 SYDVKM. The CDR3 is 16 residues long. CDR3 coding DNA: TGTGCCAGCGCCCGGAGCGGGACAGCAATGAATGAAAAACTGTTTTTT. It yields the protein CASARSGTAMNEKLFF.

This rearrangement joins TRBV20-1 to TRBJ2-3, with a tentative D call TRBD1 (6 bases). V was pared by 2 bases and J by 4 bases, with 16 bases between. Germline CDR1 reads DFQATT; CDR2 reads SNEGSKA (reference sequence). The CDR3 contains 15 residues. The CDR3 nucleotides are TGCAGTGCTAGAACACTAGGGGGAGCGGCAGATACGCAGTATTTT. Its translation: CSARTLGGAADTQYF.

This clonotype showed up just a few times. The genes are TRBV20-1 and TRBJ1-4; D might be TRBD1 (6 bases). The germline gives CDR1 DFQATT, CDR2 SNEGSKA (reference sequence). V lost 4 bases and J lost 8, with 17 bases in between. This CDR3 is built from 14 residues. The CDR3 nucleotides read TGCAGTGCTAAGGGGGGGGCAGTTGGAGAAAAACTGTTTTTT. Residues: CSAKGGAVGEKLFF.

For this clonotype: This may arise from a read error, as a much more abundant clone is one base away. The V call is TRBV18, the J call TRBJ1-2; 7 bases match TRBD1. CDR1 is KGHSH, CDR2 LQKENI, per germline. This CDR3 has 13 amino acids. This CDR3 reads CASSLQGDYGCTF. The CDR3 bases are TGTGCCAGCTCACTTCAGGGGGACTATGGCTGCACCTTC.

With regard to this clonotype: This may be a read error: a much more frequent sequence differs by one nucleotide. The chain is built from TRBV5-5 and TRBJ2-7; 9 bases are shared with TRBD1. This CDR3 is built from 16 residues. V shed 4 bases, J shed 1 base, and the junction held 9 bases outside the gene matches. Germline V gives CDR1 SGHKS, CDR2 YYEKEE (reference sequence). The CDR3 DNA reads as TGTGCCAGCAGCCCAACAGGGGGCCCTGGGTCCTACGAGCAGTACTTC. It yields the protein CASSPTGGPGSYEQYF.

The genes are TRBV7-6 and TRBJ2-2, with 9 nucleotides matching TRBD2. The V segment lost 5 bases and the J segment 6 bases; nucleotides outside the gene matches: 10. This CDR3 spans 16 amino acids. Germline CDR1 reads SGHVS; CDR2 reads FNYEAQ. In DNA form, the CDR3 reads TGTGCCAGCAGCCCCCGGATTAGCGGGAGTTCCGGGGAGCTGTTTTTT. Its protein is CASSPRISGSSGELFF.

For this clonotype: This is likely a read error, given that the CDR3 carries no conserved phenylalanine or tryptophan at its end. The V call is TRBV6-2 or TRBV6-3, the J call TRBJ2-1, with 9 nucleotides matching TRBD1. Unmatched junction bases numbered 1, after V lost 7 bases and J lost 6 bases. The CDR3 is 12 amino acids. Looked up from germline, CDR1 is MNHEY and CDR2 is SVGEGT. The CDR3 loop is CASNRGPNEQFL. The CDR3 region has the DNA TGTGCCAGCAACAGGGGGCCCAATGAGCAGTTCCTC.

This clonotype turned up a few times. The genes are TRBV4-2 and TRBJ2-1; 9 nucleotides align to TRBD2. CDR1 and CDR2 from the germline V gene are LGHNA and YNFKEQ. The ends lost 0 bases at V and 1 base at J; junction bases unmatched: 4. The CDR3 has 17 residues. The DNA of the CDR3 is TGTGCCAGCAGCCAAGAAGGCGGGGGGGCTTCCTACAATGAGCAGTTCTTC. It codes for CASSQEGGGASYNEQFF.

Within the sample, this clonotype is medium-sized. The V and J genes are TRBV20-1 and TRBJ1-2, with 9 bases lining up with TRBD1. Germline CDR1 DFQATT, CDR2 SNEGSKA (reference sequence). J was trimmed by 1 base and V by 4 bases; bases with no gene match: 7. The CDR3 is 15 residues long. The DNA for the CDR3 is TGCAGTGCTATCGCCCGGGACAGGGTTAACTATGGCTACACCTTC. This encodes CSAIARDRVNYGYTF.

By share, this clonotype counts as medium-sized (0.01 to 0.1%). The rearrangement links TRBV20-1 to TRBJ2-1; 9 bases align to TRBD2. The ends lost 0 bases at V and 5 bases at J; junction bases unmatched: 5. The CDR3 totals 15 residues. CDR1 and CDR2 from the germline V gene are DFQATT and SNEGSKA (reference sequence). As DNA, the CDR3 is TGCAGTGCTAGAGATTGGGTAGCGGGGGACAATGAGCAGTTCTTC. It codes for CSARDWVAGDNEQFF.

There are a few counts of this clonotype. The rearrangement uses TRBV20-1 and TRBJ2-4; 7 bases are a match to TRBD1. The CDR3 runs 14 residues. Germline CDR1 and CDR2: DFQATT and SNEGSKA (reference sequence). V shed 2 bases, J shed 8 bases, and the junction held 9 bases outside the gene matches. DNA for the CDR3: TGCAGTGCTAGACCCCTGACAGGGCTGGACATTCAGTACTTC. Its protein is CSARPLTGLDIQYF.

The chain recombines TRBV24-1 with TRBJ2-2; D is unclear. The germline V and J ends were trimmed by 4 bases and 9 bases, with 14 bases remaining between them. There are 14 residues in the CDR3. Germline V CDR1 and CDR2: KGHDR, SFDVKD. The DNA of the CDR3 is TGTGCCACCAGTGAGGGCAGTGGAGACTGGGAGCTGTTTTTT. It codes for CATSEGSGDWELFF.

The V call is TRBV11-2, the J call TRBJ2-5; D is unresolved. Between the trimmed V and J ends, which lost 0 bases and 1 base, there was a span of 9 bases. The CDR3 covers 15 residues. Germline V CDR1 and CDR2: SGHAT, FQNNGV. The CDR3 spells CASSLEWQSQETQYF. CDR3 in DNA: TGTGCCAGCAGCTTAGAGTGGCAGAGCCAAGAGACCCAGTACTTC.

In regard to this clonotype: A clone one base away is much larger, so this may be a read error. The chain links TRBV2 to TRBJ2-7, with TRBD2 matching over 7 bases. The CDR3 length is 12 residues. From germline, CDR1 is SNHLY and CDR2 FYNNEI. The CDR3 protein is CVSSGGGYEQYF. The CDR3 DNA reads TGTGTCAGCAGTGGGGGGGGGTACGAGCAGTACTTC. Full variable domain (remainder filled in from reference TRBV2 and TRBJ2-7): EPEVTQTPSHQVTQMGQEVILRCVPISNHLYFYWYRQILGQKVEFLVSFYNNEISEKSEIFDDQFSVERPDGSNFTLKIRSTKLEDSAMYFCVSSGGGYEQYFGPGTRLTVT.

This clonotype rates as medium-sized. V usage is TRBV20-1 and J usage is TRBJ1-2; D not resolved. The CDR3 runs 14 residues. Germline values: CDR1 DFQATT, CDR2 SNEGSKA (reference sequence). V was cut by 1 base and J by 1 base, with 10 bases left in between. CDR3 DNA sequence: TGCAGTGCTAGAGGAGGGCAGAATAACTATGGCTACACCTTC. It codes for CSARGGQNNYGYTF.

By share, this clonotype ranks as medium-sized. The chain uses TRBV5-1 and TRBJ2-7; D gene ambiguous. CDR3 length equals 13 residues. CDR1 is SGHRS and CDR2 is YFSETQ in the germline V gene. V lost 4 bases, J lost 3 bases, and 11 bases lay in between. For the CDR3, the DNA is TGCGCCAGCAGCCAGATGTCGGGCTACGAGCAGTACTTC. It encodes CASSQMSGYEQYF.